This passage covers 23 T cell receptor beta chains from one sample sequenced in a study of cytomegalovirus exposure and HLA in healthy donors. Researchers ran the PCR with 60 Vbeta and 13 Jbeta primers. Profiled with immunoSEQ multiplex PCR; TCRdb holds only in-frame clones, not every one. The record lists approximately 150,000 clones, of which the ten most abundant hold around 1.5%. Sequenced material: PBMCs. The receptors derive from a woman aged 45-60 years in good health and CMV-seronegative.

J is TRBJ2-1 and V is TRBV5-1; 12 bases match TRBD2. The CDR3 sequence is 16 residues long. V shed 3 bases and J 7 bases; nucleotides not matched to a gene: 8. Germline lookup yields CDR1 SGHRS and CDR2 YFSETQ. The DNA for the CDR3 is TGCGCCAGCAGCTCCCGGACTAGCGGGACCAGTAATGAGCAGTTCTTC. It specifies CASSSRTSGTSNEQFF.

The gene calls are TRBV30 and TRBJ1-1, with TRBD1 matching 8 bases. The CDR3 consists of 12 residues. J lost 6 bases, V lost 5 bases, and 5 bases had no gene match. Looked up from germline, CDR1 is GTSNPN and CDR2 is SVGIG (reference sequence). CDR3 nucleotide sequence: TGTGCCTGGGGCGGACAGGGCCCTGAAGCTTTCTTT. Its protein is CAWGGQGPEAFF.

The rearrangement uses TRBV18 and TRBJ1-6; 8 bases are a match to TRBD1. The trim removed 6 bases at V and 9 bases at J, leaving 7 bases unmatched. From germline, CDR1 is KGHSH and CDR2 LQKENI. CDR3 size: 14 residues. The CDR3 reads CASSPTGGVSPLHF. CDR3 nucleotide sequence: TGTGCCAGCTCTCCAACAGGGGGAGTTTCACCCCTCCACTTT.

The gene calls are TRBV5-4 and TRBJ1-1; 10 nucleotides agree with TRBD1. This CDR3 has 15 amino acids. With V trimmed by 3 bases and J by 0 bases, 2 bases remained unmatched. Germline V gives CDR1 SGHNT, CDR2 YYREEE (reference sequence). The CDR3 DNA sequence: TGTGCCAGCAGCTCGACAGGGGGCATGAACACTGAAGCTTTCTTT. Translation: CASSSTGGMNTEAFF.

The chain uses TRBV7-9 and TRBJ2-1, with 11 bases fitting TRBD2. This CDR3 spans 19 amino acids. V dropped 5 bases and J dropped 0; count of bases not matched to a gene: 12. CDR1 is SEHNR and CDR2 is FQNEAQ in the germline V gene (reference sequence). CDR3 sequence (DNA): TGTGCCAGCAGCATACTAGCGGGAGACCTTATGAGCTCCTACAATGAGCAGTTCTTC. It is translated as CASSILAGDLMSSYNEQFF.

This sequence joins TRBV5-1 and TRBJ2-7, with 9 bases matching TRBD2. V shed 8 bases, J shed 5 bases, and the junction held 11 bases outside the gene matches. Germline lookup yields CDR1 SGHRS and CDR2 YFSETQ. The CDR3 loop spans 14 amino acids. The chain's CDR3 is CASRDVSGGHEQYF. The CDR3 nucleotides are TGCGCCAGTCGGGATGTTAGCGGGGGCCACGAGCAGTACTTC. Supplemented by reference TRBV5-1 and TRBJ2-7, the full variable domain reads KAGVTQTPRYLIKTRGQQVTLSCSPISGHRSVSWYQQTPGQGLQFLFEYFSETQRNKGNFPGRFSGRQFSNSRSEMNVSTLELGDSALYLCASRDVSGGHEQYFGPGTRLTVT.

The chain employs TRBV9 and TRBJ2-5; TRBD2 matches 8 bases. V dropped 4 bases and J dropped 5; count of bases not matched to a gene: 7. The CDR3 is 14 amino acids. Germline CDR1 SGDLS, CDR2 YYNGEE. The CDR3 DNA reads TGTGCCAGCAGCTCGGGACTAGTCCAGGAGACCCAGTACTTC. This sequence encodes CASSSGLVQETQYF.

J is TRBJ1-1 and V is TRBV2, with 7 bases matching TRBD1. This CDR3 has 14 residues. Germline CDR1 and CDR2: SNHLY and FYNNEI. J lost 1 base, V lost 6 bases, and 5 bases had no gene match. The CDR3 sequence: CASRRDSQNTEAFF. CDR3 sequence (DNA): TGTGCCAGCAGACGGGACAGCCAGAACACTGAAGCTTTCTTT.

The chain carries TRBV5-6 and TRBJ2-7, with TRBD2 matching over 10 bases. The CDR3 consists of 14 residues. V shed 5 bases and J 4 bases; nucleotides not matched to a gene: 6. In germline, CDR1 is SGHDT, CDR2 YYEEEE. CDR3: CASSSGRWIYEQYF. The CDR3 nucleotides read TGTGCCAGCAGTAGCGGGAGGTGGATTTACGAGCAGTACTTC.

The CDR3 DNA sequence: TGTGCCAGCAGCTTCTTGGGGGGACAGGGGTCGACCGGGGAGCTGTTTTTT. Amino acid sequence: CASSFLGGQGSTGELFF. The chain joins TRBV5-6 to TRBJ2-2, with 10 nucleotides matching TRBD1. In germline, CDR1 is SGHDT, CDR2 YYEEEE. The CDR3 spans 17 residues. V was clipped by 2 bases and J by 5 bases; unmatched bases: 9. The entire variable domain, with the rest obtained from reference TRBV5-6 and TRBJ2-2, is as follows: DAGVTQSPTHLIKTRGQQVTLRCSPKSGHDTVSWYQQALGQGPQFIFQYYEEEERQRGNFPDRFSGHQFPNYSSELNVNALLLGDSALYLCASSFLGGQGSTGELFFGEGSRLTVL.

V and J are TRBV5-1 and TRBJ2-7, with no clear D. The CDR3 extends over 15 amino acids. V lost 0 bases, J lost 0 bases, and 10 bases lay in between. Germline V lookup: CDR1 SGHRS, CDR2 YFSETQ. In DNA, the CDR3 is TGCGCCAGCAGCTTGGATGCGTTTAGCTCCTACGAGCAGTACTTC. It is translated as CASSLDAFSSYEQYF.

The rearrangement joins TRBV7-9 to TRBJ1-2, with a possible D match to TRBD1 (6 bases). V was pared by 6 bases and J by 4 bases, with 15 bases between. The CDR3 contains 14 residues. CDR1 is SEHNR and CDR2 is FQNEAQ in the germline V gene (reference sequence). The CDR3 is CASSSDRILYGYTF. The CDR3 nucleotides read TGTGCCAGCAGTTCGGACAGAATACTCTATGGCTACACCTTC.

The CDR3 sequence is CASSVLPPRDRSSGNTIYF. Written as DNA, the CDR3 is TGTGCCAGCAGCGTATTACCCCCCCGGGACAGGAGCTCTGGAAACACCATATATTTT. V usage is TRBV9 and J usage is TRBJ1-3; 8 bases line up with TRBD1. Trimming took 1 base from V and 0 from J; bases not matched to a gene: 12. CDR3 length: 19 residues. Germline V gene lookup returns CDR1 SGDLS and CDR2 YYNGEE.

The V and J genes are TRBV2 and TRBJ2-7, with TRBD1 matching 8 bases. The CDR3 length is 13 residues. The ends lost 10 bases at V and 3 bases at J; junction bases unmatched: 8. Germline V lookup: CDR1 SNHLY, CDR2 FYNNEI. The CDR3 region has the DNA TGTGCCAACGGACAGGGCTTGTTCTACGAGCAGTACTTC. As protein: CANGQGLFYEQYF.

The chain recombines TRBV7-9 with TRBJ1-2; D possibly corresponds to TRBD1 (5 bases). The CDR3 length is 15 residues. The V end lost 4 bases, the J end lost 6 bases, and 18 bases lay between the germline ends. Looked up from germline, CDR1 is SEHNR and CDR2 is FQNEAQ (reference sequence). CDR3 nucleotide sequence: TGTGCCAGCAGCTCCCACATGTGGGGGAGGGATGGCTACACCTTC. Protein product: CASSSHMWGRDGYTF.

V is TRBV19 and J is TRBJ1-4; TRBD1 aligns across 7 bases. This CDR3 comprises 14 residues. Germline-derived CDR1 and CDR2 are LNHDA and SQIVND (reference sequence). The V segment lost 0 bases and the J segment 6 bases; nucleotides outside the gene matches: 1. CDR3 sequence: CASSIEDRDEKLFF. For the CDR3, the DNA is TGTGCCAGTAGTATAGAAGACAGGGATGAAAAACTGTTTTTT.

V is TRBV4-2 and J is TRBJ2-1; 13 positions match TRBD2. Germline CDR1 reads LGHNA; CDR2 reads YNFKEQ. CDR3 length: 13 amino acids. Unmatched junction bases numbered 1, after V lost 4 bases and J lost 10 bases. Here the CDR3 reads CASSPGLAGEQFF. The CDR3 bases are TGTGCCAGCAGCCCGGGACTAGCGGGGGAGCAGTTCTTC.

The V call is TRBV6-4, the J call TRBJ2-1; possible D gene TRBD1, 5 bases. CDR1 and CDR2 from the germline V gene are MRHNA and SNTAGT. The CDR3 extends over 14 amino acids. The V end lost 5 bases, the J end lost 3 bases, and 11 bases lay between the germline ends. The CDR3 nucleotides are TGTGCCAGCAGTCAAGACAGAAGCTACAATGAGCAGTTCTTC. This codes for CASSQDRSYNEQFF.

This chain links TRBV27 with TRBJ1-1; 7 bases align to TRBD1. V shed 6 bases and J 9 bases; nucleotides not matched to a gene: 13. Germline values: CDR1 MNHEY, CDR2 SMNVEV (reference sequence). The CDR3 runs to 14 residues. CDR3 in DNA: TGTGCCAGCAGCGACGGTCGGGACAGCCATAAAGCTTTCTTT. Amino acid sequence: CASSDGRDSHKAFF.

The chain combines TRBV28 with TRBJ2-2; 12 bases are shared with TRBD2. Germline loops: CDR1 MDHEN, CDR2 SYDVKM. J gave up 1 base and V 2 bases, and 5 bases lay outside the gene matches. The CDR3 has 18 amino acids. The DNA of the CDR3 is TGTGCCAGCAGTTTAACTGGACTAGCGGGACTGAACACCGGGGAGCTGTTTTTT. Its protein is CASSLTGLAGLNTGELFF.

V is TRBV28 and J is TRBJ2-7; D is undetermined. The CDR3 is made up of 15 amino acids. Trimming removed 4 bases at V and 2 bases at J, with 15 bases between. Per the germline V gene, CDR1 is MDHEN and CDR2 is SYDVKM. The CDR3 reads CASSSLEPTTYEQYF. CDR3 in DNA: TGTGCCAGCAGTTCCCTGGAGCCCACCACCTACGAGCAGTACTTC. Full variable domain (remainder filled in from reference TRBV28 and TRBJ2-7): DVKVTQSSRYLVKRTGEKVFLECVQDMDHENMFWYRQDPGLGLRLIYFSYDVKMKEKGDIPEGYSVSREKKERFSLILESASTNQTSMYLCASSSLEPTTYEQYFGPGTRLTVT.

The chain is built from TRBV6-5 and TRBJ1-3, with TRBD1 identical over 8 bases. CDR3 size: 15 residues. V lost 6 bases, J lost 9 bases, and 13 bases stayed unmatched. Germline V gives CDR1 MNHEY, CDR2 SVGAGI. The CDR3 spells CASSRNRGGGGTIYF. In nucleotides, the CDR3 is TGTGCCAGCAGCCGCAACAGGGGGGGAGGTGGCACCATATATTTT.

V usage is TRBV7-2 and J usage is TRBJ1-5; D not resolved. The ends were cut back, 5 bases at V and 9 bases at J, with 14 bases in the middle. The CDR3 is made up of 13 amino acids. Germline CDR1 is SGHTA and CDR2 is FQGNSA. The CDR3 DNA reads TGTGCCAGCAGCACCCGGGAAGTTTGGCCCCAGCATTTT. Amino acid sequence: CASSTREVWPQHF.